Listed here are 30 T cell receptor beta chains from one sample, sequenced in a study of shared clonotypes between healthy human individuals. Clones were sequenced by immunoSEQ multiplex PCR, and TCRdb holds only the in-frame ones, with some missing. In the table there are about 1 million clones, around 76% of which are singletons. The sample comprised memory CD4+ T cells sorted from blood. Subset defined: CD45RA-negative fraction. These receptors were collected from a man aged 18 to 30 in good health.

This clone appeared once. The V and J genes are TRBV19 and TRBJ1-6, with TRBD1 identical over 8 bases. The CDR3 is 14 residues long. J gave up 8 bases and V 4 bases, and 4 bases lay outside the gene matches. CDR1 is LNHDA, CDR2 SQIVND, per germline (reference sequence). CDR3 residues: CASSTQDRDSPLHF. The CDR3, as DNA: TGTGCCAGTAGTACCCAGGACAGGGATTCACCCCTCCACTTT.

The chain employs TRBV7-2 and TRBJ1-6; D is perhaps TRBD1 (5 bases). The CDR3 runs to 15 residues. Trimming removed 3 bases at V and 7 bases at J, with 13 bases between. In germline, CDR1 is SGHTA, CDR2 FQGNSA. The DNA of the CDR3 is TGTGCCAGCAGCTTCCCTCGCAGGGCCAATTCACCCCTCCACTTT. This translates into CASSFPRRANSPLHF.

The chain links TRBV6-1 to TRBJ1-1; 9 bases map to TRBD1. The CDR3 runs 15 residues. The ends lost 3 bases at V and 3 bases at J; junction bases unmatched: 5. CDR1 and CDR2 from the germline V gene are MNHNS and SASEGT. The CDR3 DNA reads TGTGCCAGCAGTGACTACAGGGGGCCTGACACTGAAGCTTTCTTT. It is translated as CASSDYRGPDTEAFF.

This chain uses TRBV2 with TRBJ2-1; no clear D gene. Germline assignment: CDR1 SNHLY and CDR2 FYNNEI. The CDR3 length is 12 residues. V was clipped by 8 bases and J by 12 bases, with 17 bases between them. The CDR3 coding sequence is TGTGCCAGCGGTTCAAATTGGCCAGGGCAGTTCTTC. Its translation: CASGSNWPGQFF.

This clone came up a few times. This chain uses TRBV10-3 with TRBJ2-3; 8 nucleotides line up with TRBD2. CDR1 and CDR2 from the germline V gene are ENHRY and SYGVKD. CDR3 size: 19 residues. J was trimmed by 1 base and V by 7 bases; bases with no gene match: 19. Written as DNA, the CDR3 is TGTGCCATCAAGTGGGGGAGAGCGGGGGCTCTGTCTGGCACAGATACGCAGTATTTT. It codes for CAIKWGRAGALSGTDTQYF.

V and J are TRBV19 and TRBJ1-3, with 7 bases identical to TRBD1. The CDR3 length is 16 residues. The germline V gene has CDR1 LNHDA and CDR2 SQIVND (reference sequence). With 3 bases clipped from V and 0 bases from J, the junction kept 5 bases outside the gene matches. The CDR3 DNA is TGTGCCAGTAGTATGTCGGGACAGAGCTCTGGAAACACCATATATTTT. It is translated as CASSMSGQSSGNTIYF.

As concerns this clone: Other DNA sequences of this sample code for an identical CDR3. The CDR3 DNA sequence: TGTGCCAGCAGTTTAGGGACAGGGAATTCACCCCTCCACTTT. Translating gives CASSLGTGNSPLHF. The rearrangement joins TRBV28 to TRBJ1-6, with 9 bases lining up with TRBD1. CDR3 length: 14 amino acids. Germline assignment: CDR1 MDHEN and CDR2 SYDVKM. The V segment lost 2 bases and the J segment 7 bases; nucleotides outside the gene matches: 0.

The chain combines TRBV5-6 with TRBJ2-5, with 9 bases fitting TRBD2. This CDR3 is built from 15 residues. Germline assignment: CDR1 SGHDT and CDR2 YYEEEE. Trimming removed 0 bases from V and 5 bases from J; junction bases left unmatched: 5. DNA of the CDR3: TGTGCCAGCAGCTTGGGGCGGGGGGGCCAGGAGACCCAGTACTTC. Its translation is CASSLGRGGQETQYF. The variable domain in full, completed from reference TRBV5-6 and TRBJ2-5, reads DAGVTQSPTHLIKTRGQQVTLRCSPKSGHDTVSWYQQALGQGPQFIFQYYEEEERQRGNFPDRFSGHQFPNYSSELNVNALLLGDSALYLCASSLGRGGQETQYFGPGTRLLVL.

The chain recombines TRBV6-1 with TRBJ2-3; D unclear. V gave up 7 bases and J gave up 3 bases, with 8 bases separating them. Germline V gene lookup returns CDR1 MNHNS and CDR2 SASEGT. The CDR3 loop spans 12 amino acids. CDR3 sequence (DNA): TGTGCCAGCACCTACAATACAGATACGCAGTATTTT. It is translated as CASTYNTDTQYF.

In this sample, this clone turned up once. The gene calls are TRBV15 and TRBJ2-1; D not resolved. In germline, CDR1 is LNHNV, CDR2 YYDKDF (reference sequence). Trimming pared 6 bases from V and 8 bases from J, leaving 8 bases between. The CDR3 consists of 11 residues. In DNA, the CDR3 is TGTGCCACCAGTCGCCTACATGAGCAGTTCTTC. It specifies CATSRLHEQFF. Full variable domain (remainder filled in from reference TRBV15 and TRBJ2-1): DAMVIQNPRYQVTQFGKPVTLSCSQTLNHNVMYWYQQKSSQAPKLLFHYYDKDFNNEADTPDNFQSRRPNTSFCFLDIRSPGLGDTAMYLCATSRLHEQFFGPGTRLTVL.

This clone has only one observation. The gene calls are TRBV11-2 and TRBJ2-5; TRBD2 matches 15 bases. The CDR3 is made up of 16 amino acids. Germline assignment: CDR1 SGHAT and CDR2 FQNNGV. V dropped 5 bases and J dropped 4; count of bases not matched to a gene: 5. The CDR3 is CASSPGTSGGRETQYF. The CDR3 nucleotides read TGTGCCAGCAGCCCGGGGACTAGCGGGGGGAGAGAGACCCAGTACTTC. Full variable domain (missing parts from reference TRBV11-2 and TRBJ2-5): EAGVAQSPRYKIIEKRQSVAFWCNPISGHATLYWYQQILGQGPKLLIQFQNNGVVDDSQLPKDRFSAERLKGVDSTLKIQPAKLEDSAVYLCASSPGTSGGRETQYFGPGTRLLVL.

The gene calls are TRBV5-4 and TRBJ2-5; tentative D call: TRBD2 (7 bases). V gave up 0 bases and J gave up 5 bases, with 20 bases separating them. Germline assignment: CDR1 SGHNT and CDR2 YYREEE (reference sequence). This CDR3 has 17 amino acids. CDR3 amino acids: CASSLALGGGRGETQYF. The CDR3, as DNA: TGTGCCAGCAGCTTGGCCCTGGGCGGGGGCCGCGGGGAGACCCAGTACTTC.

The chain employs TRBV19 and TRBJ2-6; no clear D. The CDR3 sequence is 17 residues long. Trimming shortened V by 2 bases and J by 1 base, and 12 bases separated the two germline ends. Germline CDR1 and CDR2: LNHDA and SQIVND (reference sequence). Written as DNA, the CDR3 is TGTGCCAGTAGTATATCCCCCAAAGAGTCTGGGGCCAACGTCCTGACTTTC. Translating it yields CASSISPKESGANVLTF. Full variable domain (rest looked up from reference TRBV19 and TRBJ2-6): DGGITQSPKYLFRKEGQNVTLSCEQNLNHDAMYWYRQDPGQGLRLIYYSQIVNDFQKGDIAEGYSVSREKKESFPLTVTSAQKNPTAFYLCASSISPKESGANVLTFGAGSRLTVL.

The chain couples TRBV18 to TRBJ2-1, with 7 positions matching TRBD1. CDR3 size: 14 residues. Germline V gene data show CDR1 as KGHSH and CDR2 as LQKENI. V lost 3 bases, J lost 4 bases, and 3 bases stayed unmatched. The CDR3 DNA reads as TGTGCCAGCTCACCCGGGACAGTATACAATGAGCAGTTCTTC. Amino acids: CASSPGTVYNEQFF.

The chain uses TRBV29-1 and TRBJ2-7, with TRBD1 as a possible D gene (6 bases). Trimming stripped 7 bases from V and 4 bases from J, with 11 bases between. The germline V gene encodes CDR1 SQVTM and CDR2 ANQGSEA. There are 11 residues in the CDR3. Here the CDR3 DNA reads TGCAGCGCCACGACAGGATACGAGCAGTACTTC. The encoded protein is CSATTGYEQYF.

This chain uses TRBV30 with TRBJ2-7, with 7 bases matching TRBD1. CDR3 length: 15 residues. With 2 bases clipped from V and 4 bases from J, the junction kept 11 bases outside the gene matches. Germline CDR1 reads GTSNPN; CDR2 reads SVGIG (reference sequence). CDR3 region: CAWSLDRVTLYEQYF. In DNA, the CDR3 is TGTGCCTGGAGTCTTGACAGGGTTACTTTATACGAGCAGTACTTC.

This clone was counted a few times. Other DNA sequences from this sample encode an identical CDR3 as well. The chain couples TRBV5-1 to TRBJ2-1; 11 bases map to TRBD2. Germline values: CDR1 SGHRS, CDR2 YFSETQ. CDR3 length: 16 residues. Germline trimming cut 2 bases from V and 0 bases from J; bases unmatched to any gene: 1. CDR3 sequence (DNA): TGCGCCAGCAGCTTAACTAGCGGGGGCTCCTACAATGAGCAGTTCTTC. Its protein product is CASSLTSGGSYNEQFF.

The chain employs TRBV6-1 and TRBJ2-7; perhaps TRBD1 as D (6 bases). This CDR3 contains 12 residues. The germline gives CDR1 MNHNS, CDR2 SASEGT. V shed 6 bases and J shed 6 bases, with 12 bases lying between them. The CDR3 sequence is CASRDSSGEQYF. Here the CDR3 DNA reads TGTGCCAGCAGGGACAGCAGTGGCGAGCAGTACTTC.

This clone was seen a handful of times. The chain couples TRBV2 to TRBJ2-2, with unresolved D. Germline values: CDR1 SNHLY, CDR2 FYNNEI. V gave up 2 bases and J gave up 4 bases, with 11 bases separating them. CDR3 length: 15 amino acids. CDR3 DNA sequence: TGTGCCAGCAGTGAATTAGTTTTAGGCACCGGGGAGCTGTTTTTT. It encodes CASSELVLGTGELFF.

J is TRBJ2-7 and V is TRBV12-5; D possibly matches TRBD1 or TRBD2 (6 bases each). The V and J ends lost 3 bases and 7 bases respectively, with 13 bases between them. Germline V gives CDR1 LGHNT, CDR2 FRNRAP. The CDR3 is 13 amino acids. The CDR3 here is CASGLRGAQEQYF. CDR3 in DNA: TGTGCTAGTGGTTTAAGGGGGGCGCAGGAGCAGTACTTC.

The CDR3 region has the DNA TGTGCCAGCAGCTTTCACAGGGAGGGAAATGGCTACACCTTC. Its translation is CASSFHREGNGYTF. The chain carries TRBV5-4 and TRBJ1-2; possible D gene TRBD1, 6 bases. CDR3 length: 14 amino acids. Per the germline V gene, CDR1 is SGHNT and CDR2 is YYREEE (reference sequence). Deletions cut 2 bases from V and 6 bases from J, with 14 bases between.

This chain connects TRBV5-1 to TRBJ2-6, with D tentatively TRBD2 (5 bases). V was shortened by 4 bases and J by 2 bases, with 13 bases between the two germline ends. In germline, CDR1 is SGHRS, CDR2 YFSETQ. There are 16 residues in the CDR3. CDR3 DNA sequence: TGCGCCAGCAGCGCCGGGGAAGAGGCTGGGGCCAACGTCCTGACTTTC. As protein: CASSAGEEAGANVLTF.

The gene calls are TRBV10-3 and TRBJ1-1; D is perhaps TRBD1 (6 bases). CDR3 length equals 13 residues. Germline CDR1 reads ENHRY; CDR2 reads SYGVKD. V was clipped by 6 bases and J by 1 base, with 9 bases between them. The CDR3 sequence: CAIRGASNTEAFF. CDR3 bases: TGTGCCATCAGGGGGGCTTCGAACACTGAAGCTTTCTTT.

This chain links TRBV6-5 with TRBJ1-4; TRBD1 matches at 8 bases. The germline V gene has CDR1 MNHEY and CDR2 SVGAGI. V was clipped by 0 bases and J by 11 bases; unmatched bases: 8. The CDR3 runs 15 residues. The CDR3: CASSYSGQGEWKLFF. CDR3 nucleotides: TGTGCCAGCAGTTACTCTGGACAGGGCGAATGGAAACTGTTTTTT.

This CDR3 is CASSHGNRGPQETQYF. CDR3 in DNA: TGCGCCAGCAGCCACGGTAACAGGGGGCCACAAGAGACCCAGTACTTC. The rearrangement joins TRBV4-1 to TRBJ2-5; 9 nucleotides line up with TRBD1. CDR1 and CDR2 from the germline V gene are MGHRA and YSYEKL. J gave up 2 bases and V 3 bases, and 7 bases lay outside the gene matches. The CDR3 consists of 16 residues.

The chain is built from TRBV20-1 and TRBJ2-7; a possible D gene is TRBD1 (5 bases). V was clipped by 6 bases and J by 5 bases, with 11 bases between them. Germline CDR1 and CDR2: DFQATT and SNEGSKA (reference sequence). This CDR3 is built from 11 residues. The CDR3 region is CSARAPDEQYF. CDR3 DNA sequence: TGCAGTGCCAGGGCTCCAGACGAGCAGTACTTC.

This clone was seen ten or more times. The chain is built from TRBV19 and TRBJ1-5, with no clear D. This CDR3 is built from 15 residues. The germline gives CDR1 LNHDA, CDR2 SQIVND (reference sequence). V lost 5 bases and J lost 5, with 16 bases in between. In DNA form, the CDR3 reads TGTGCCAGTAGTCCCAAAAAGGATTCCTATCAGCCCCAGCATTTT. Translated: CASSPKKDSYQPQHF.

As for this clone: Other DNA sequences of this sample code for an identical CDR3. The J gene is TRBJ2-3, the V gene TRBV18; the D gene is possibly TRBD1 (6 bases). Germline assignment: CDR1 KGHSH and CDR2 LQKENI. Between the trimmed V and J ends, which lost 2 bases and 6 bases, there was a span of 15 bases. The CDR3 has 15 residues. CDR3 DNA sequence: TGTGCCAGCTCACCAGGCACAGGGTCTACGGATACGCAGTATTTT. Its protein product is CASSPGTGSTDTQYF.

J is TRBJ2-1 and V is TRBV7-8; no reliable D call. Germline V gene data show CDR1 as SGHVS and CDR2 as FQNEAQ. Trimming cost V 1 base and J 8 bases, with 9 bases left between them. The CDR3 spans 13 residues. CDR3 protein: CASSLGERDEQFF. The DNA for the CDR3 is TGTGCCAGCAGCTTAGGTGAAAGGGATGAGCAGTTCTTC. Using reference TRBV7-8 and TRBJ2-1 for the parts outside the CDR3, the full variable domain is GAGVSQSPRYKVAKRGQDVALRCDPISGHVSLFWYQQALGQGPEFLTYFQNEAQLDKSGLPSDRFFAERPEGSVSTLKIQRTQQEDSAVYLCASSLGERDEQFFGPGTRLTVL.

The chain carries TRBV2 and TRBJ1-2; maybe TRBD1 (6 bases). Trimming took off 11 bases at V and 6 bases at J, with 13 bases between the two ends. The CDR3 contains 11 residues. Per the germline V gene, CDR1 is SNHLY and CDR2 is FYNNEI. DNA of the CDR3: TGTGCCTCGGGGGGGCCAGATGGCTACACCTTC. Translated, it gives CASGGPDGYTF.